This T cell receptor (beta chain) comes out of a study of CD8 T cells in ankylosing spondylitis. A note on this clonotype: Its target is not known.

A quantitative 5'-RACE method, one with molecular barcodes, was used to make TCR beta libraries. TCRdb re-called the 5' RACE reads through MiXCR, storing one row per CDR3 protein. Among about 700,000 distinct CDR3 sequences listed, 15% to 20% were seen once. The length of the CDR3 is 14 residues. Germline V CDR1 and CDR2: MNHNS, SASEGT. The V segment lost 6 bases and the J segment 3 bases; nucleotides outside the gene matches: 5. Study-level points and caveats: Clones linked to disease, bearing a CD8+ phenotype, were relatively rare in peripheral blood. There were earlier reports of some motif variants in reactive arthritis synovial fluid and blood. What seemed typical of ankylosing spondylitis blood was a TCR beta motif built from about 8 highly homologous variants.

The clonotype originates from a male donor with ankylosing spondylitis. The material sequenced was blood, either unsorted or a sorted T cell fraction (not recorded which). The chain couples TRBV6-1 to TRBJ2-7, with 10 bases matching TRBD1. The CDR3 sequence is CASRRGQGDYEQYF. CDR3 nucleotides: TGTGCCAGCAGGCGCGGACAGGGGGACTACGAGCAGTACTTC.